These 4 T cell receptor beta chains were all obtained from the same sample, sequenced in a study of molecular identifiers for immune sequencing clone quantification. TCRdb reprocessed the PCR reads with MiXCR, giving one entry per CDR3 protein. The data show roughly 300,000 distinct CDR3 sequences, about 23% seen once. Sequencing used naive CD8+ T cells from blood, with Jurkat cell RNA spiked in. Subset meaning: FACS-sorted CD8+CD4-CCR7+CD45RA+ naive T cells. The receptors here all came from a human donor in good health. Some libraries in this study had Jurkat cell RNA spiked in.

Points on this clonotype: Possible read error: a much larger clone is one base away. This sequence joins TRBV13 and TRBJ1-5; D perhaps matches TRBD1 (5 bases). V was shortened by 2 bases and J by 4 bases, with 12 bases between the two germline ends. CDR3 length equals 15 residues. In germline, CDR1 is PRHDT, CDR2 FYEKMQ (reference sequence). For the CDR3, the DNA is TGTGCCAGCAGCTTAAGGGAGCAGGGTAATCAGCCCCAGCATTTT. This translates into CASSLREQGNQPQHF.

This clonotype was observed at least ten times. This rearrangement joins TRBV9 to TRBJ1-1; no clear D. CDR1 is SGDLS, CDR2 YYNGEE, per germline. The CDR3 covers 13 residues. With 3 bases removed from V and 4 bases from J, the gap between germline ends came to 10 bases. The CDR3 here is CASSADPSTEAFF. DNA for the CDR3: TGTGCCAGCAGCGCAGACCCCAGCACTGAAGCTTTCTTT. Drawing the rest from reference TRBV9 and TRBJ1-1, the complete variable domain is DSGVTQTPKHLITATGQRVTLRCSPRSGDLSVYWYQQSLDQGLQFLIQYYNGEERAKGNILERFSAQQFPDLHSELNLSSLELGDSALYFCASSADPSTEAFFGQGTRLTVV.

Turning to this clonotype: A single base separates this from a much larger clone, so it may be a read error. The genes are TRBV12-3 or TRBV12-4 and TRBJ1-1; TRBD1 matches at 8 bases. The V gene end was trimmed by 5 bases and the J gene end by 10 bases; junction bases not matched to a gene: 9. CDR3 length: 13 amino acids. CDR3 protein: CASSQGARAVAFF. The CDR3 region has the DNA TGTGCCAGCAGTCAGGGGGCTCGGGCTGTAGCTTTCTTT.

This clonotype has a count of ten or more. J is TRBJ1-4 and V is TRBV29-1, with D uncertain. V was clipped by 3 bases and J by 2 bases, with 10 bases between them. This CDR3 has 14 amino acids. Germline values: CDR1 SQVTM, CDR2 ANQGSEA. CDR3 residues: CSVDVGRTNEKLFF. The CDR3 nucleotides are TGCAGCGTTGATGTGGGGAGGACTAATGAAAAACTGTTTTTT. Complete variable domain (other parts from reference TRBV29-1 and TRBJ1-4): SAVISQKPSRDICQRGTSLTIQCQVDSQVTMMFWYRQQPGQSLTLIATANQGSEATYESGFVIDKFPISRPNLTFSTLTVSNMSPEDSSIYLCSVDVGRTNEKLFFGSGTQLSVL.